The 24 T cell receptor beta chains given below trace back to one sample, sequenced in a study of T cells and Merkel cell carcinoma outcomes. Method: immunoSEQ multiplex PCR; TCRdb's copy keeps in-frame clones and lacks some. The data hold about 19,000 clones, with roughly 87% observed a single time. Sequencing was done on a sample of tumor tissue from Merkel cell carcinoma. All receptors come from a human donor with Merkel cell carcinoma.

This chain uses TRBV5-1 with TRBJ1-1; D remains unclear. V was shortened by 0 bases and J by 5 bases, with 14 bases between the two germline ends. The CDR3 totals 15 residues. Germline V gene data show CDR1 as SGHRS and CDR2 as YFSETQ. Written as DNA, the CDR3 is TGCGCCAGCAGCTTGGCTGGAGGGTTGCATACTGAAGCTTTCTTT. This codes for CASSLAGGLHTEAFF.

The chain joins TRBV6-6 to TRBJ1-1; D is ambiguous. In germline, CDR1 is MNHNY, CDR2 SVGAGI (reference sequence). V was clipped by 0 bases and J by 1 base, with 0 bases between them. This CDR3 has 12 amino acids. This CDR3 is CASSYSNTEAFF. Written as DNA, the CDR3 is TGTGCCAGCAGTTACTCGAACACTGAAGCTTTCTTT.

The chain uses TRBV6-5 and TRBJ2-7; D may be TRBD2 (5 bases). The CDR3 loop spans 15 amino acids. V was cut by 3 bases and J by 2 bases, with 14 bases left in between. Germline CDR1 reads MNHEY; CDR2 reads SVGAGI. The CDR3 reads CASSYRGVRTYEQYF. CDR3 bases: TGTGCCAGCAGTTATCGGGGAGTAAGGACCTACGAGCAGTACTTC.

The V and J genes are TRBV18 and TRBJ1-2; D remains unclear. V was trimmed by 3 bases and J by 5 bases, leaving 4 bases between them. Germline V lookup: CDR1 KGHSH, CDR2 LQKENI. The CDR3 length is 11 residues. Here the CDR3 DNA reads TGTGCCAGCTCACCTGGGTATGGCTACACCTTC. This gives the protein CASSPGYGYTF. Looking up the rest from reference TRBV18 and TRBJ1-2 gives the full variable domain: NAGVMQNPRHLVRRRGQEARLRCSPMKGHSHVYWYRQLPEEGLKFMVYLQKENIIDESGMPKERFSAEFPKEGPSILRIQQVVRGDSAAYFCASSPGYGYTFGSGTRLTVV.

The chain links TRBV5-4 to TRBJ2-1; D perhaps matches TRBD2 (6 bases). The CDR3 totals 17 residues. Trimming took 4 bases from V and 0 from J, leaving 17 bases between them. The germline V gene encodes CDR1 SGHNT and CDR2 YYREEE (reference sequence). The CDR3 loop is CASSPYRGGSSYNEQFF. As DNA, the CDR3 is TGTGCCAGCAGCCCCTATCGGGGAGGTAGCTCCTACAATGAGCAGTTCTTC.

The chain couples TRBV18 to TRBJ1-1, with TRBD1 as a possible D gene (5 bases). In germline, CDR1 is KGHSH, CDR2 LQKENI. V was pared by 3 bases and J by 1 base, with 15 bases between. This CDR3 has 16 residues. The chain's CDR3 is CASSPGTSGRNTEAFF. DNA of the CDR3: TGTGCCAGCTCACCCGGGACCTCTGGGAGGAACACTGAAGCTTTCTTT.

The chain carries TRBV9 and TRBJ1-2; D unclear. The CDR3 is 17 amino acids. The germline V gene encodes CDR1 SGDLS and CDR2 YYNGEE. V was pared by 0 bases and J by 3 bases, with 18 bases between. This chain's CDR3 is CASSVARDPPDHYGYTF. The CDR3 nucleotides read TGTGCCAGCAGCGTAGCAAGGGATCCACCCGATCACTATGGCTACACCTTC. Supplemented by reference TRBV9 and TRBJ1-2, the full variable domain reads DSGVTQTPKHLITATGQRVTLRCSPRSGDLSVYWYQQSLDQGLQFLIQYYNGEERAKGNILERFSAQQFPDLHSELNLSSLELGDSALYFCASSVARDPPDHYGYTFGSGTRLTVV.

This clone was detected a few times. V usage is TRBV7-2 and J usage is TRBJ1-6; no clear D gene. The CDR3 runs to 15 residues. The V gene's germline CDR1 is SGHTA and CDR2 FQGNSA. V gave up 6 bases and J gave up 12 bases, with 21 bases separating them. DNA of the CDR3: TGTGCCAGCAGTTTCCAACATGCTAGCTTTCAACCCCTCCACTTT. Its protein is CASSFQHASFQPLHF.

This clone occurred a few times. The V call is TRBV5-6, the J call TRBJ2-3; possibly TRBD2 for D (5 bases). The CDR3 consists of 14 residues. Germline loops: CDR1 SGHDT, CDR2 YYEEEE. Trimming took 2 bases from V and 0 from J, leaving 7 bases between them. The CDR3 spells CASSFGLSTDTQYF. As DNA, the CDR3 is TGTGCCAGCAGCTTTGGACTGAGCACAGATACGCAGTATTTT.

This chain joins TRBV19 and TRBJ2-3; 8 bases are shared with TRBD2. The CDR3 has 15 residues. Per the germline V gene, CDR1 is LNHDA and CDR2 is SQIVND (reference sequence). V shed 3 bases, J shed 8 bases, and the junction held 10 bases outside the gene matches. The CDR3 region has the DNA TGTGCCAGTAGTATTGGTAGCGGGAAGGTAGTTACGCAGTATTTT. Translation: CASSIGSGKVVTQYF.

This rearrangement joins TRBV6-5 to TRBJ1-4; no clear D. The CDR3 is 15 amino acids. The V gene's germline CDR1 is MNHEY and CDR2 SVGAGI. Between the trimmed V and J ends, which lost 0 bases and 7 bases, there was a span of 12 bases. The CDR3 DNA sequence: TGTGCCAGCAGTTACTCCAGGTCCTTAGGTGAAAAACTGTTTTTT. Protein: CASSYSRSLGEKLFF.

This clone was detected once. V gene TRBV27 combines with J gene TRBJ2-1; either TRBD1 or TRBD2 may fit D (5 bases each). Per germline, CDR1 MNHEY and CDR2 SMNVEV (reference sequence). CDR3 length equals 16 residues. The V end lost 5 bases, the J end lost 2 bases, and 16 bases lay between the germline ends. The chain's CDR3 is CASSPYGGGTYNEQFF. CDR3 sequence (DNA): TGTGCCAGCAGTCCGTACGGTGGGGGTACCTACAATGAGCAGTTCTTC.

J is TRBJ1-5 and V is TRBV27, with 7 bases fitting TRBD1. The J segment lost 0 bases and the V segment lost 2 bases, leaving 10 bases of the junction unmatched. This CDR3 has 18 residues. Germline V gene lookup returns CDR1 MNHEY and CDR2 SMNVEV (reference sequence). The CDR3 coding sequence is TGTGCCAGCAGTTTACATCCAGGGGGTCTCTATAGCAATCAGCCCCAGCATTTT. As protein: CASSLHPGGLYSNQPQHF.

This chain joins TRBV11-2 and TRBJ2-7; D is possibly TRBD2 (6 bases). CDR1 is SGHAT, CDR2 FQNNGV, per germline. The CDR3 has 14 amino acids. Trimming removed 5 bases from V and 2 bases from J, with 13 bases in between. As DNA, the CDR3 is TGTGCCAGCAGCCACCCGGGACTTACCTACGAGCAGTACTTC. This sequence encodes CASSHPGLTYEQYF.

The chain combines TRBV7-8 with TRBJ1-2, with D tentatively TRBD1 (6 bases). Per the germline V gene, CDR1 is SGHVS and CDR2 is FQNEAQ. V lost 5 bases and J lost 8, with 15 bases in between. This CDR3 spans 13 amino acids. The chain's CDR3 is CASSAAGASGYTF. The CDR3 nucleotides are TGTGCCAGCAGCGCCGCAGGGGCAAGCGGCTACACCTTC.

This clone occurred a few times. The J gene is TRBJ1-5, the V gene TRBV6-1; D might be TRBD1 (5 bases). With 4 bases removed from V and 5 bases from J, the gap between germline ends came to 9 bases. Per the germline V gene, CDR1 is MNHNS and CDR2 is SASEGT. The CDR3 loop spans 13 amino acids. Here the CDR3 DNA reads TGTGCCAGCAGTGTGTGGGGGGATCAGCCCCAGCATTTT. Translation: CASSVWGDQPQHF.

The chain carries TRBV6-4 and TRBJ2-1; D is perhaps TRBD1 (5 bases). The CDR3 is made up of 13 amino acids. Per the germline V gene, CDR1 is MRHNA and CDR2 is SNTAGT. V was cut by 3 bases and J by 10 bases, with 13 bases left in between. The CDR3 coding sequence is TGTGCCAGCAGTGAGCGGCGCCAGGGCGAGCAGTTCTTC. Encoded protein: CASSERRQGEQFF.

The chain uses TRBV5-1 and TRBJ2-7; possibly TRBD1 for D (5 bases). With 2 bases removed from V and 5 bases from J, the gap between germline ends came to 14 bases. This CDR3 has 14 residues. From germline, CDR1 is SGHRS and CDR2 YFSETQ. DNA of the CDR3: TGCGCCAGCAGCTTAGGGGATTTTGGGGACGAGCAGTACTTC. This codes for CASSLGDFGDEQYF.

This sequence joins TRBV5-1 and TRBJ1-2; D is unclear. Germline CDR1 is SGHRS and CDR2 is YFSETQ. This CDR3 contains 13 residues. The CDR3 DNA sequence: TGCGCTTCCACACGCTTCCCAGGCTATGGCTACACCTTC. This gives the protein CASTRFPGYGYTF.

By share of the sample, this clone is medium-sized (0.01 to 0.1%). The rearrangement uses TRBV11-2 and TRBJ1-2, with TRBD1 as a possible D gene (6 bases). The ends were cut back, 5 bases at V and 8 bases at J, with 21 bases in the middle. Germline V lookup: CDR1 SGHAT, CDR2 FQNNGV. The CDR3 is made up of 15 amino acids. The CDR3 coding sequence is TGTGCCAGCAGCCCCTTTGTTCGGGGGGCGAAGGGCTACACCTTC. It codes for CASSPFVRGAKGYTF.

This chain connects TRBV7-9 to TRBJ1-1, with no clear D. Trimming removed 1 base at V and 2 bases at J, with 2 bases between. CDR3 size: 12 residues. CDR1 is SEHNR, CDR2 FQNEAQ, per germline (reference sequence). CDR3 nucleotide sequence: TGTGCCAGCAGCTTAGAAAACACTGAAGCTTTCTTT. Translated, it gives CASSLENTEAFF. The full variable domain, in which reference TRBV7-9 and TRBJ1-1 provide the parts outside the CDR3, is DTGVSQNPRHKITKRGQNVTFRCDPISEHNRLYWYRQTLGQGPEFLTYFQNEAQLEKSRLLSDRFSAERPKGSFSTLEIQRTEQGDSAMYLCASSLENTEAFFGQGTRLTVV.

This clone was recorded once. The chain has TRBV28 and TRBJ2-2; 9 nucleotides align to TRBD1. V lost 8 bases, J lost 5 bases, and 6 bases stayed unmatched. The CDR3 loop spans 14 amino acids. Germline CDR1 and CDR2: MDHEN and SYDVKM. CDR3 nucleotides: TGTGCCAGCGGACAGGGGCAGGGGACCGGGGAGCTGTTTTTT. Translating gives CASGQGQGTGELFF.

The rearrangement links TRBV11-2 to TRBJ2-3; D is perhaps TRBD2 (5 bases). Germline loops: CDR1 SGHAT, CDR2 FQNNGV. The CDR3 is 15 amino acids. Between the trimmed V and J ends, which lost 4 bases and 1 base, there was a span of 12 bases. CDR3: CASSSLVGGTDTQYF. CDR3 in DNA: TGTGCCAGCAGCTCCCTCGTCGGGGGCACAGATACGCAGTATTTT.

The chain joins TRBV9 to TRBJ2-7; D might be TRBD1 (5 bases). Trimming took 0 bases from V and 2 from J, leaving 15 bases between them. This CDR3 has 16 amino acids. The germline V gene has CDR1 SGDLS and CDR2 YYNGEE. CDR3 protein: CASSVDSRGAAYEQYF. The CDR3 nucleotides are TGTGCCAGCAGCGTAGATAGTAGGGGCGCTGCCTACGAGCAGTACTTC. Together with reference TRBV9 and TRBJ2-7, the CDR3 gives the full variable domain: DSGVTQTPKHLITATGQRVTLRCSPRSGDLSVYWYQQSLDQGLQFLIQYYNGEERAKGNILERFSAQQFPDLHSELNLSSLELGDSALYFCASSVDSRGAAYEQYFGPGTRLTVT.